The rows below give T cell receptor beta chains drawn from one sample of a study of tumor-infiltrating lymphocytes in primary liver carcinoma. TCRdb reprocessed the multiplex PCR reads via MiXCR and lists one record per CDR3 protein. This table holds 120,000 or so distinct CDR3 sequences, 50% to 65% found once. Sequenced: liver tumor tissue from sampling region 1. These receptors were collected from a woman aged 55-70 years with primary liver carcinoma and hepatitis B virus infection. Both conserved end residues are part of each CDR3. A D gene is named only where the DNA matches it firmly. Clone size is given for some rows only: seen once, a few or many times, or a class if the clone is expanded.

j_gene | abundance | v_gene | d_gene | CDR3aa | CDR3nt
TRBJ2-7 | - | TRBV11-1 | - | CASGHPPRGPLYEQYF | TGTGCCAGCGGCCATCCCCCGCGGGGGCCCCTCTACGAGCAGTACTTC
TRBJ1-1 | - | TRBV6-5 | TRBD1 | CASGYRGPTEAFF | TGTGCCAGCGGTTACAGGGGGCCCACTGAAGCTTTCTTT
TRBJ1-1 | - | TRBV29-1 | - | CSVGAGTGAGTFF | -
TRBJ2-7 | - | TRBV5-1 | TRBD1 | CASSLTGDSYEQYF | TGCGCCAGCAGTCTGACAGGGGACTCCTACGAGCAGTACTTC
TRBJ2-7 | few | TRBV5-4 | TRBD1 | CASSLGMGQGSYEQYF | TGTGCCAGCAGCTTGGGTATGGGACAGGGCTCCTACGAGCAGTACTTC
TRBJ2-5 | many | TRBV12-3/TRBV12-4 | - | CASSFSGALLGQETQYF | TGTGCCAGCAGTTTTTCCGGGGCTTTGTTGGGGCAAGAGACCCAGTACTTC
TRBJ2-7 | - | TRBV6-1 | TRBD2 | CARAVGAGGCSYEQYF | TGTGCCAGGGCTGTCGGAGCGGGGGGGTGCTCCTACGAGCAGTACTTC
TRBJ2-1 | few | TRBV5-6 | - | CASSLLSSHSSYNEQFF | TGTGCCAGCAGCTTGTTGTCTTCTCATAGCTCCTACAATGAGCAGTTCTTC
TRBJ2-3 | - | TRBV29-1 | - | CSVAVQADTQYF | TGCAGCGTGGCAGTGCAGGCAGATACGCAGTATTTT
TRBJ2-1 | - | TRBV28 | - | CASRLGSRSVNEQFF | TGTGCCAGCAGACTCGGGAGCCGGTCGGTGAATGAGCAGTTCTTC
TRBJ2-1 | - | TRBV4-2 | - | CANQPRLTSYNEQFF | TGTGCCAACCAGCCGCGGCTGACCTCCTACAATGAGCAGTTCTTC
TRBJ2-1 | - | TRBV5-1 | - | CASSFEIYNEQFF | TGCGCCAGCAGTTTTGAGATCTACAATGAGCAGTTCTTC
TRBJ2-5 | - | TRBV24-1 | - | CATSDLGKETQYF | TGTGCCACCAGTGATCTCGGAAAAGAGACCCAGTACTTC
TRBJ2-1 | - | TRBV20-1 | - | CSAQFWRSYNEQFF | TGCAGTGCACAGTTCTGGAGGTCCTACAATGAGCAGTTCTTC
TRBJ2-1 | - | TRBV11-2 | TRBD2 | CASRLDGSSGGGIGVNEQFF | TGTGCCAGCAGGTTAGACGGGAGTAGCGGGGGGGGAATCGGGGTCAATGAGCAGTTCTTC
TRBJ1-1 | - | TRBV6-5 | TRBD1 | CASVEVTHRRGGAWVTEAFF | TGTGCCAGCGTAGAAGTTACTCACCGGAGAGGGGGCGCTTGGGTCACTGAAGCTTTCTTT
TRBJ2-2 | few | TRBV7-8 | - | CASSLTGSFAGELFF | TGTGCCAGCAGCTTAACGGGGAGTTTCGCCGGGGAGCTGTTTTTT
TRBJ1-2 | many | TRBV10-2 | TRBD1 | CASSLGQAAYGYTF | TGCGCCAGCAGCTTAGGACAGGCCGCCTATGGCTACACCTTC
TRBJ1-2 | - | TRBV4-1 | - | CASSLEGRVSYSGGYTF | TGCGCCAGCAGCCTCGAGGGGAGAGTTTCGTATTCTGGTGGCTATACCTTC
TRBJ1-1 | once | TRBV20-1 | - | CSARHTNTEAFF | TGCAGTGCTAGACACACAAACACTGAAGCTTTCTTT
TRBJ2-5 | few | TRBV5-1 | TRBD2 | CASSLGTSGPTETQYF | TGCGCCAGCAGCTTGGGGACTAGCGGACCGACCGAGACCCAGTACTTC
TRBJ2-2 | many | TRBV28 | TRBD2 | CASSFWPSGNTGELFF | TGTGCCAGCAGTTTTTGGCCTAGCGGGAACACCGGGGAGCTGTTTTTT
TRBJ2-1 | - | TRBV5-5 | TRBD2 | CASSSTSGSGGEQFF | TGTGCCAGCAGCTCGACTAGCGGGAGTGGGGGTGAGCAGTTCTTC
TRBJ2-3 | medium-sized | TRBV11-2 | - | CASSLGFVTVSTDTQYF | TGTGCCAGCAGCTTAGGGTTTGTGACGGTTAGCACAGATACGCAGTATTTT
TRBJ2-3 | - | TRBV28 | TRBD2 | CASSYSGRSTDTQYF | TGTGCCAGCAGTTATAGCGGGAGAAGCACGGATACGCAGTATTTT
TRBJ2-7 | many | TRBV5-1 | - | CASSFSSGTNYEQYF | TGCGCCAGCAGCTTCTCCTCCGGGACAAACTACGAGCAGTACTTC
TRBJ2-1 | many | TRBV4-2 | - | CASSQAPTVAARSSYNEQFF | TGTGCCAGCAGCCAGGCCCCGACAGTAGCGGCCCGGTCTTCCTACAATGAGCAGTTCTTC
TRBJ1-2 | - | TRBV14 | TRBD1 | CASNRGQGYGYTF | TGTGCCAGCAACCGAGGACAGGGTTATGGCTACACCTTC
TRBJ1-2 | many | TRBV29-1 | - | CSVAVNYGYTF | TGCAGCGTTGCGGTTAACTATGGCTACACCTTC
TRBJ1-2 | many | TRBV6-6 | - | CASSYSPGIGYGYTF | TGTGCCAGCAGTTACTCCCCAGGGATCGGCTATGGCTACACCTTC
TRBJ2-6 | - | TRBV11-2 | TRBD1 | CASNSRGLGANVLTF | TGTGCCAGCAACTCCAGGGGGCTTGGGGCCAACGTCCTGACTTTC
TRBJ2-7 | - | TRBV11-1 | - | CASSLGYKQYF | TGCGCCAGCAGCCTAGGGTACAAGCAGTACTTC
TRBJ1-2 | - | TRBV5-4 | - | CVSSSTVRGTNYGYTF | TGTGTCAGCAGCTCCACCGTCAGGGGAACTAACTATGGCTACACCTTC
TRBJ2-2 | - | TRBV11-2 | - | CAGLLSRNTGGLFF | TGTGCCGGCCTACTGTCGAGGAACACCGGGGGGCTGTTTTTT
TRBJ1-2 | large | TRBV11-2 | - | CASSLEGASGGGYTF | TGTGCCAGCAGCTTAGAGGGGGCCAGTGGCGGTGGCTACACCTTC
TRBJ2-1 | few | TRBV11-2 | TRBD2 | CASSLGLVAGGPNERFF | TGTGCCAGCAGTTTAGGTCTGGTAGCGGGAGGGCCGAACGAGCGGTTCTTC
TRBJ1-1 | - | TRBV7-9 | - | CASSLVRVGGAFF | TGTGCCAGCAGCTTAGTTAGGGTTGGTGGGGCTTTCTTT
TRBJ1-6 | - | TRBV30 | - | CAWRKGRSPLHF | TGTGCCTGGAGAAAGGGAAGATCACCCCTCCACTTT
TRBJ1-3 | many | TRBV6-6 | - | CASKGFSGNTIYF | TGTGCCAGCAAGGGGTTCTCTGGAAACACCATATATTTT
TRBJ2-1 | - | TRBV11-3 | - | CASSSRWARTMGDEQFF | TGTGCCAGCAGTTCCCGGTGGGCGCGGACCATGGGCGATGAGCAGTTCTTC
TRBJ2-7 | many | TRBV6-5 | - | CATGLYEQYF | TGTGCCACGGGGCTTTACGAGCAGTACTTC
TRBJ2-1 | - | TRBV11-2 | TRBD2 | CASRLRRLAGRGQFF | TGTGCCAGCCGCCTGAGACGGCTAGCGGGACGAGGCCAGTTCTTC
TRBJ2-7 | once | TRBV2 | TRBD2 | CASFATSGRANQYF | TGTGCCAGCTTCGCGACTAGCGGGAGGGCCAATCAGTACTTC
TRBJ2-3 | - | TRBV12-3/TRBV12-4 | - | CTSSRSGRGTDTQYF | TGTACCAGCAGTCGTAGTGGGAGGGGGACAGATACGCAGTATTTT
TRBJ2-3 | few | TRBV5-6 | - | CASSRQSIADTQYF | TGTGCCAGCAGCCGACAGTCCATAGCAGATACGCAGTATTTT
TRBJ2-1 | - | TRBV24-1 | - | CVTSAMDGYNEQFF | TGTGTCACCAGTGCCATGGACGGTTACAATGAGCAGTTCTTC
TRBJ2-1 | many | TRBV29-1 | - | CSVRPRGTYNEQFF | TGCAGCGTCCGCCCACGAGGCACCTACAATGAGCAGTTCTTC
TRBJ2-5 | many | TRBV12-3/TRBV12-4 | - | CASSRIGRETQYF | TGTGCCAGCAGCCGGATAGGACGGGAGACCCAGTACTTC
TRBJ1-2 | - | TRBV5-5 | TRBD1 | CASSQRGSRTGTYGCTF | TGTGCCAGCAGCCAGAGGGGGTCCAGGACAGGGACCTATGGCTGCACCTTC
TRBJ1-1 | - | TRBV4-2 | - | CAIRLKRDTEAFF | TGTGCCATCAGACTAAAGAGGGACACTGAAGCTTTCTTT
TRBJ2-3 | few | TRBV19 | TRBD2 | CASTRRSPNSGRILSDTQYF | TGTGCCAGTACGCGACGGTCCCCCAATAGCGGGAGAATCTTATCAGATACGCAGTATTTT
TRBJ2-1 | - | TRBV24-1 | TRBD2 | CATSDSRTGTSGYNEQFF | TGTGCCACCAGTGACTCTAGAACCGGGACTAGCGGCTACAATGAGCAGTTCTTC
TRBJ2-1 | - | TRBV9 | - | CASSVPPEGQFF | TGTGCCAGCAGCGTGCCCCCGGAAGGGCAGTTCTTC
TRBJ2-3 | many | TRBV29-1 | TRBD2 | CSVDGLAGTDTQYF | TGCAGCGTTGATGGGCTAGCGGGAACAGATACGCAGTATTTT
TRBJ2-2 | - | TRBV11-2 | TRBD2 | CASRPLAGGSNTGELFF | TGTGCCAGCAGACCACTAGCGGGAGGCTCGAACACCGGGGAGCTGTTTTTT